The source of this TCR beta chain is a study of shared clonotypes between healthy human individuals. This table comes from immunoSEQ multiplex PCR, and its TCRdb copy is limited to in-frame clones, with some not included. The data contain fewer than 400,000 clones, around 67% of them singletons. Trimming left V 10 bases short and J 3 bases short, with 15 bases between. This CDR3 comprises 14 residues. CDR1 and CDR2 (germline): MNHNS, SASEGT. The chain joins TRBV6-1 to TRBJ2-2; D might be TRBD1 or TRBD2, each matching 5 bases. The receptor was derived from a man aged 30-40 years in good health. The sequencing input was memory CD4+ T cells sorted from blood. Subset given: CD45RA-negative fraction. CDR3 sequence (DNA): TGTGCCACCACAGATCTGGGGGACACCGGGGAGCTGTTTTTT. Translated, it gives CATTDLGDTGELFF.